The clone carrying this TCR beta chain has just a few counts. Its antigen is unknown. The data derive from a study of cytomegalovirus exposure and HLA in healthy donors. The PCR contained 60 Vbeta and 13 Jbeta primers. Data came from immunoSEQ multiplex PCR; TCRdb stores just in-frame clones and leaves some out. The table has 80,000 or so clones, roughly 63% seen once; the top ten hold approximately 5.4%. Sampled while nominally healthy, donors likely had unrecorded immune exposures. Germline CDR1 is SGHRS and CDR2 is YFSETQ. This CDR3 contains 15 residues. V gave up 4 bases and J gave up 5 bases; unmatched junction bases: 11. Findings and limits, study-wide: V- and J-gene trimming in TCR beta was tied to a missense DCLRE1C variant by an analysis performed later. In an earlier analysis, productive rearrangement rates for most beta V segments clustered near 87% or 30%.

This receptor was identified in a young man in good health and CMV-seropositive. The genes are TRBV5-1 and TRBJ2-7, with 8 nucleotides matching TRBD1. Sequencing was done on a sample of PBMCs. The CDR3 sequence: CASSGQGAVEDEQYF. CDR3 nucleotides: TGCGCCAGCAGCGGGCAGGGGGCGGTTGAAGACGAGCAGTACTTC.